This is a list of T cell receptor beta chains from one sample in a study of cytomegalovirus exposure and HLA in healthy donors. The protocol was immunoSEQ multiplex PCR, while the TCRdb copy is restricted to in-frame clones and leaves out a portion. This sample has about 69,000 clones, with approximately 94% found just once. The sequenced sample was PBMCs. These receptors were collected from a woman between 18 and 29 years old in good health and CMV-seronegative. CDR3s include the opening cysteine and the closing phenylalanine or tryptophan. A D gene is named only where the DNA matches it firmly. The listing skips clone size in some rows; elsewhere it reads once, few, many or a size class.

CDR3: CASSMDLAGGTQYF
DNA: TGTGCCAGTAGTATGGATCTAGCGGGTGGTACGCAGTATTTT
size: NA
V: TRBV19
J: TRBJ2-3
D: TRBD2

CDR3: CASSPFEGGNEQFF
DNA: TGTGCCAGCAGTCCCTTTGAAGGCGGGAATGAGCAGTTCTTC
size: NA
V: TRBV27
J: TRBJ2-1
D: NA

CDR3: CASSSRDLEGNTIYF
DNA: TGTGCCAGCAGCTCCCGGGACTTAGAGGGAAACACCATATATTTT
size: once
V: TRBV7-9
J: TRBJ1-3
D: NA

CDR3: CASIRTSGLRNEQFF
DNA: TGTGCCAGCATACGGACTAGCGGCCTCAGGAATGAGCAGTTCTTC
size: NA
V: TRBV2
J: TRBJ2-1
D: TRBD2

CDR3: CAIRPGLVSPSDTDTQYF
DNA: TGTGCCATCAGGCCGGGACTAGTCTCACCGAGCGACACAGATACGCAGTATTTT
size: NA
V: TRBV10-3
J: TRBJ2-3
D: TRBD2

CDR3: CASSRGRDSQETQYF
DNA: TGTGCCAGCAGCCGGGGGCGGGACAGTCAAGAGACCCAGTACTTC
size: NA
V: TRBV7-8
J: TRBJ2-5
D: NA

CDR3: CAIRVSGQGFYEQYF
DNA: TGTGCCATCCGCGTCAGTGGACAGGGGTTCTACGAGCAGTACTTC
size: NA
V: TRBV2
J: TRBJ2-7
D: TRBD1

CDR3: CSETKTSGGASEQFF
DNA: TGCAGCGAAACGAAGACTAGCGGGGGGGCCAGTGAGCAGTTCTTC
size: NA
V: TRBV29-1
J: TRBJ2-1
D: TRBD2

CDR3: CASSLPRDQPQHF
DNA: TGTGCCAGCAGTTTACCCCGGGATCAGCCCCAGCATTTT
size: NA
V: TRBV28
J: TRBJ1-5
D: NA

CDR3: CASSAGASSYEQYF
DNA: TGTGCCAGCAGCGCAGGGGCAAGCTCCTACGAGCAGTACTTC
size: once
V: TRBV7-8
J: TRBJ2-7
D: NA

CDR3: CASSEAVEGAGELFF
DNA: TGTGCCAGCAGTGAAGCTGTAGAGGGGGCCGGGGAGCTGTTTTTT
size: NA
V: TRBV6-1
J: TRBJ2-2
D: NA

CDR3: CASSERGTGGYGYTF
DNA: TGTGCCAGCAGTGAACGAGGGACAGGGGGCTATGGCTACACCTTC
size: once
V: TRBV6-1
J: TRBJ1-2
D: TRBD1

CDR3: CATWTGLNYGYTF
DNA: TGTGCCACCTGGACAGGATTAAATTATGGCTACACCTTC
size: NA
V: TRBV18
J: TRBJ1-2
D: TRBD1

CDR3: CATSRAGISNQPQHF
DNA: TGTGCCACCAGCAGAGCGGGGATTAGCAATCAGCCCCAGCATTTT
size: NA
V: TRBV15
J: TRBJ1-5
D: NA

CDR3: CASRSGSSSYNEQFF
DNA: TGTGCCAGCAGGAGTGGTTCAAGCTCCTACAATGAGCAGTTCTTC
size: NA
V: TRBV27
J: TRBJ2-1
D: NA

CDR3: CASSPRIAGDIPGQYF
DNA: TGTGCCAGCTCACCGAGGATAGCGGGAGATATTCCCGGACAGTACTTC
size: NA
V: TRBV18
J: TRBJ2-7
D: TRBD2

CDR3: CASSYNRDNTEAFF
DNA: TGCGCCAGCAGCTACAACAGGGACAACACTGAAGCTTTCTTT
size: few
V: TRBV5-1
J: TRBJ1-1
D: NA

CDR3: CATSRGTEMNTEAFF
DNA: TGTGCCACCAGCAGAGGGACAGAGATGAACACTGAAGCTTTCTTT
size: NA
V: TRBV15
J: TRBJ1-1
D: NA

CDR3: CASSANPTNANTGELFF
DNA: TGTGCCAGCAGCGCGAACCCTACTAACGCCAACACCGGGGAGCTGTTTTTT
size: NA
V: TRBV7-6
J: TRBJ2-2
D: NA

CDR3: CASSTPGQGAWNQPQHF
DNA: TGTGCCAGCAGTACCCCGGGACAGGGGGCGTGGAATCAGCCCCAGCATTTT
size: NA
V: TRBV28
J: TRBJ1-5
D: TRBD1

CDR3: CASSVGALMNTEAFF
DNA: TGTGCCAGCAGCGTAGGGGCGCTAATGAACACTGAAGCTTTCTTT
size: NA
V: TRBV9
J: TRBJ1-1
D: NA

CDR3: CASSVLAGGEQFF
DNA: TGTGCCAGCAGTGTACTAGCGGGGGGAGAGCAGTTCTTC
size: NA
V: TRBV6-4
J: TRBJ2-1
D: TRBD2

CDR3: CASSMGQILYEQYF
DNA: TGTGCCAGCAGCATGGGACAGATTTTGTACGAGCAGTACTTC
size: NA
V: TRBV21-1
J: TRBJ2-7
D: NA

CDR3: CASSELGTPTRGETQYF
DNA: TGTGCCAGCAGTGAATTGGGGACACCCACCCGTGGAGAGACCCAGTACTTC
size: NA
V: TRBV25-1
J: TRBJ2-5
D: NA

CDR3: CASSPVVAGLYEQYF
DNA: TGTGCCAGCAGTCCCGTCGTAGCGGGACTCTACGAGCAGTACTTC
size: NA
V: TRBV28
J: TRBJ2-7
D: TRBD2

CDR3: CASRYFGVGQPQHF
DNA: TGTGCCAGCAGATATTTCGGGGTCGGTCAGCCCCAGCATTTT
size: NA
V: TRBV28
J: TRBJ1-5
D: NA

CDR3: CASSSGLRVLVGEQFF
DNA: TGTGCCAGCAGTTCAGGGTTAAGGGTTCTGGTTGGTGAGCAGTTCTTC
size: NA
V: TRBV27
J: TRBJ2-1
D: NA

CDR3: CASSLYSGQNTEAFF
DNA: TGTGCCAGCAGCTTATACTCCGGACAGAACACTGAAGCTTTCTTT
size: NA
V: TRBV7-9
J: TRBJ1-1
D: NA

CDR3: CASSPTVSSYEQYF
DNA: TGTGCCAGCTCCCCGACAGTAAGCTCCTACGAGCAGTACTTC
size: NA
V: TRBV5-4
J: TRBJ2-7
D: NA

CDR3: CASNRDRGLSGELFF
DNA: TGTGCCAGCAACCGGGACAGGGGGCTTTCCGGGGAGCTGTTTTTT
size: NA
V: TRBV2
J: TRBJ2-2
D: TRBD1

CDR3: CASSYSVGPGTEAFF
DNA: TGTGCCAGCAGTTACTCCGTGGGTCCGGGCACTGAAGCTTTCTTT
size: NA
V: TRBV6-5
J: TRBJ1-1
D: NA

CDR3: CASSSRGMNTEAFF
DNA: TGTGCCAGCAGCTCCAGGGGGATGAACACTGAAGCTTTCTTT
size: NA
V: TRBV11-2
J: TRBJ1-1
D: TRBD1

CDR3: CASSEDRTTNEKLFF
DNA: TGTGCCAGCAGTGAGGACAGGACCACTAATGAAAAACTGTTTTTT
size: NA
V: TRBV2
J: TRBJ1-4
D: TRBD1

CDR3: CASSFAGQGPYEQYF
DNA: TGTGCCAGCAGCTTCGCGGGACAGGGGCCCTACGAGCAGTACTTC
size: NA
V: TRBV7-9
J: TRBJ2-7
D: TRBD1

CDR3: CASRPSGTGGYEQYF
DNA: TGTGCCAGCAGACCATCCGGGACAGGGGGCTACGAGCAGTACTTC
size: NA
V: TRBV28
J: TRBJ2-7
D: TRBD1

CDR3: CASSSPTREAREQFF
DNA: TGTGCCAGCAGCTCCCCTACTCGGGAGGCCCGGGAGCAGTTCTTC
size: NA
V: TRBV7-9
J: TRBJ2-1
D: TRBD2

CDR3: CASRRGQGGFDEQFF
DNA: TGCGCCAGCAGACGCGGACAGGGGGGGTTCGATGAGCAGTTCTTC
size: NA
V: TRBV10-1
J: TRBJ2-1
D: TRBD1

CDR3: CSIGALQGSRTSDTQYF
DNA: TGCAGCATCGGGGCCCTACAGGGTTCTAGGACTTCAGATACGCAGTATTTT
size: NA
V: TRBV29-1
J: TRBJ2-3
D: NA

CDR3: CASPTQGGTIYF
DNA: TGTGCCAGCCCAACACAAGGGGGCACCATATATTTT
size: NA
V: TRBV27
J: TRBJ1-3
D: NA

CDR3: CASSGLMDPPQFF
DNA: TGTGCCAGCAGTGGACTCATGGATCCACCCCAGTTCTTC
size: NA
V: TRBV2
J: TRBJ2-1
D: NA

CDR3: CASSPGTVAKNIQYF
DNA: TGTGCCAGCAGTCCGGGGACTGTAGCCAAAAACATTCAGTACTTC
size: NA
V: TRBV27
J: TRBJ2-4
D: NA

CDR3: CASSDSGQAGTDTQYF
DNA: TGCGCCAGCAGTGATTCCGGACAGGCGGGGACAGATACGCAGTATTTT
size: NA
V: TRBV10-2
J: TRBJ2-3
D: NA

CDR3: CAIGRTYNEQFF
DNA: TGTGCCATCGGCAGAACCTACAATGAGCAGTTCTTC
size: NA
V: TRBV10-3
J: TRBJ2-1
D: NA

CDR3: CASSPGTGGRRNTIYF
DNA: TGCGCCAGCAGCCCCGGTACAGGGGGTCGTCGAAACACCATATATTTT
size: once
V: TRBV5-1
J: TRBJ1-3
D: TRBD1

CDR3: CASSLRFHEQFF
DNA: TGTGCCAGTAGTTTGAGGTTCCATGAGCAGTTCTTC
size: NA
V: TRBV19
J: TRBJ2-1
D: NA

CDR3: CASSLGQGAVGELFF
DNA: TGTGCCAGCAGCTTAGGACAGGGGGCTGTCGGGGAGCTGTTTTTT
size: NA
V: TRBV5-6
J: TRBJ2-2
D: TRBD1

CDR3: CASTTGGEGTKNIQYF
DNA: TGTGCCAGTACCACCGGCGGGGAGGGAACCAAAAACATTCAGTACTTC
size: NA
V: TRBV19
J: TRBJ2-4
D: TRBD2

CDR3: CASSLIGGGISQETQYF
DNA: TGTGCCAGCAGTTTAATTGGCGGCGGGATTAGTCAAGAGACCCAGTACTTC
size: NA
V: TRBV28
J: TRBJ2-5
D: NA

CDR3: CASSGLKGLSYGYTF
DNA: TGTGCCAGCAGCGGCCTCAAGGGGCTGAGCTATGGCTACACCTTC
size: NA
V: TRBV9
J: TRBJ1-2
D: NA